This TCR beta chain was recorded in a study of shared clonotypes between healthy human individuals. About the research overall: CD8 memory received one plate per donor, CD8 naive two, CD4 memory three and CD4 naive three.

Over several immunoSEQ plates, each subset's genomic DNA was distributed in even portions. Each replicate PCR on the sorted subsets used 150 to 200 ng DNA (around 30,000 T cell genomes). Using immunoSEQ multiplex PCR, the repertoire was profiled, and TCRdb retains in-frame clones only, with some absent. The profile covers about 1.1 million clones, with roughly 80% appearing a single time and 0.89% taken by the ten largest. The CDR3 is 17 residues long. After removal of 2 bases from V and 3 bases from J, the junction contained 5 bases not matched to a gene. Germline V gives CDR1 LGHNA, CDR2 YNFKEQ. The receptor's source is a man aged 18 to 29 in good health. Some clones in this sample may be carry-over from other donors' samples. The rearrangement links TRBV4-2 to TRBJ2-3; 13 nucleotides align to TRBD2. The sequenced sample was memory CD4+ T cells from PBMCs. Subset in this sample: CD45RA-negative fraction. As DNA, the CDR3 is TGTGCCAGCAGCCAATCCCTGACTAGCGGGGGGACAGATACGCAGTATTTT. Protein product: CASSQSLTSGGTDTQYF.